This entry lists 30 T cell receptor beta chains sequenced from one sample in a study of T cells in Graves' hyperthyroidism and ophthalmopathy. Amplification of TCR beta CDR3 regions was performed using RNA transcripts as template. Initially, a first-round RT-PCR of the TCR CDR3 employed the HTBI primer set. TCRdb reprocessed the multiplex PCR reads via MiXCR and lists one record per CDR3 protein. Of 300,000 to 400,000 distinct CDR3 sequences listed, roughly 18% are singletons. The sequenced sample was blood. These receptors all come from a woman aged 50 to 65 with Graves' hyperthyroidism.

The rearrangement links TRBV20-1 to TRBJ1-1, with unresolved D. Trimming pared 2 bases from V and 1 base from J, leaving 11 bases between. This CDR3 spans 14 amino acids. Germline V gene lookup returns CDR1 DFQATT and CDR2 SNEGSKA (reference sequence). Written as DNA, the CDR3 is TGCAGTGCTAGACAGGTCTCTGGGAACACTGAAGCTTTCTTT. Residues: CSARQVSGNTEAFF.

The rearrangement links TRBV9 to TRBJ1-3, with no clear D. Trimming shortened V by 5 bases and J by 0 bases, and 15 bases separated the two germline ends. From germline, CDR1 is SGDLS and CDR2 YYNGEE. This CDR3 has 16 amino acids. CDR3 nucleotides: TGTGCCAGCAGTGCGGCGGGGAGAGGCTCTGGAAACACCATATATTTT. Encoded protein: CASSAAGRGSGNTIYF.

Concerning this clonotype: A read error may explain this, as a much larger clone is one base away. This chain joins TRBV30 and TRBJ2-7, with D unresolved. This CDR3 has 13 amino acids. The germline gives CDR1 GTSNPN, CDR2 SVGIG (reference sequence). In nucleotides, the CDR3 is TGTGCCCGGAGTGTAGGAACAGCCTACGAGCAGTACTTC. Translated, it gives CARSVGTAYEQYF.

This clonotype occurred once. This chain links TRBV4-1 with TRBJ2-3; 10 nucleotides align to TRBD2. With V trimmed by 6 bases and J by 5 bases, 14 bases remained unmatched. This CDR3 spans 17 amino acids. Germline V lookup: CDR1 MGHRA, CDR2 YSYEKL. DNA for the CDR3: TGCGCCAGCAGTCCTAAATCAGCGGGAGGGCCTCAAGATACGCAGTATTTT. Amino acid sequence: CASSPKSAGGPQDTQYF.

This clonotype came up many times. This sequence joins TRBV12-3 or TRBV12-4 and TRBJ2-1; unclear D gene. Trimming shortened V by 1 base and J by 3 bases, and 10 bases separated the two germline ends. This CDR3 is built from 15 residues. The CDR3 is CASSLGRNNYNEQFF. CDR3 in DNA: TGTGCCAGCAGTTTAGGACGGAATAACTACAATGAGCAGTTCTTC.

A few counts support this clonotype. The CDR3 spells CAHGGLREQYF. CDR3 bases: TGTGCCCACGGAGGGCTTCGCGAGCAGTACTTC. V is TRBV10-3 and J is TRBJ2-7; D perhaps matches TRBD2 (6 bases). The CDR3 is 11 residues long. Germline assignment: CDR1 ENHRY and CDR2 SYGVKD. V was shortened by 11 bases and J by 6 bases, with 14 bases between the two germline ends.

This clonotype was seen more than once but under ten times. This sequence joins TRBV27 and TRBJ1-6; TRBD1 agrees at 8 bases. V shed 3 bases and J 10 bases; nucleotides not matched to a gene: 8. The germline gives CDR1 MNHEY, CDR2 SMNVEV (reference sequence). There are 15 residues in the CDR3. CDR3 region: CASSLGTGIQSPLHF. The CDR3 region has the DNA TGTGCCAGCAGTTTGGGGACAGGAATTCAATCACCCCTCCACTTT.

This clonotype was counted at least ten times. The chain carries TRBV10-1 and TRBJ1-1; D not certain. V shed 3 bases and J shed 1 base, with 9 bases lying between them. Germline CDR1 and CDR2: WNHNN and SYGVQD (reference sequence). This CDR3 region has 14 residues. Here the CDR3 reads CASSDQQANTEAFF. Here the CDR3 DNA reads TGCGCCAGCAGTGACCAACAAGCGAACACTGAAGCTTTCTTT.

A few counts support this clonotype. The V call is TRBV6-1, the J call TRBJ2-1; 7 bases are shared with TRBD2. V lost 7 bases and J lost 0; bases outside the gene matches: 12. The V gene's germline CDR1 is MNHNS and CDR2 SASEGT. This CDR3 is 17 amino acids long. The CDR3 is CASNPALAASSYNEQFF. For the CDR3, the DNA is TGTGCCAGCAACCCGGCGCTAGCGGCGAGCTCCTACAATGAGCAGTTCTTC.

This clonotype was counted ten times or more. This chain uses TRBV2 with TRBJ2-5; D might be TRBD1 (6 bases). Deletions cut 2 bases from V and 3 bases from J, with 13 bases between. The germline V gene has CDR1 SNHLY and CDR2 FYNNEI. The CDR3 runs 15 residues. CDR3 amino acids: CASSEQGLVKETQYF. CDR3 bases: TGTGCCAGCAGTGAACAGGGGTTGGTAAAAGAGACCCAGTACTTC.

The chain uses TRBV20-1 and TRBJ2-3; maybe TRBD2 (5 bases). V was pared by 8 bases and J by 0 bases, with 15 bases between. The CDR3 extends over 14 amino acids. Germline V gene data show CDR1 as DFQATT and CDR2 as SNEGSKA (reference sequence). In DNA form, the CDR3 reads TGCAGTCCCTCCGTGAGGGCTAGCACAGATACGCAGTATTTT. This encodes CSPSVRASTDTQYF.

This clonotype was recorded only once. CDR3 sequence: CASSLQPSTDTQYF. For the CDR3, the DNA is TGTGCCAGCAGCTTACAACCTAGCACAGATACGCAGTATTTT. The J gene is TRBJ2-3, the V gene TRBV5-8; D not certain. This CDR3 spans 14 amino acids. V was trimmed by 2 bases and J by 0 bases, leaving 7 bases between them. Germline V gene sequence: CDR1 SGHTS, CDR2 YDEGEE.

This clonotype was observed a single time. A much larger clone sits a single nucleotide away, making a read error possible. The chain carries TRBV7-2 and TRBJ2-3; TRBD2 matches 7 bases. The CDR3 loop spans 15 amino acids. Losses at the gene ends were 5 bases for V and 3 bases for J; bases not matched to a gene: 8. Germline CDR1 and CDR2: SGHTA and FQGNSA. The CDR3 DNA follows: TGTGCCAGCAGCGGTAAGCAGCGGGGAACAGATACGCAGTATTTT. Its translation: CASSGKQRGTDTQYF.

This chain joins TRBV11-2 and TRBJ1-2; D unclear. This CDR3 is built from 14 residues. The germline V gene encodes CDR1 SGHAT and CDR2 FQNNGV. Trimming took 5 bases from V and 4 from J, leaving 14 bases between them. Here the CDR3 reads CASSPSDRPYGYTF. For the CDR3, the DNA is TGTGCCAGCAGCCCATCCGACCGCCCCTATGGCTACACCTTC.

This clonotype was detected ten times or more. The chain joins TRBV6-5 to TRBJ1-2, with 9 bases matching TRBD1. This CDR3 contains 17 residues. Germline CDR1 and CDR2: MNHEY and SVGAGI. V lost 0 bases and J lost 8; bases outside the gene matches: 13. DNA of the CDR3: TGTGCCAGCAGTTACTCGAACCCCGTACAGGGGGCGTGGGGCTACACCTTC. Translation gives CASSYSNPVQGAWGYTF.

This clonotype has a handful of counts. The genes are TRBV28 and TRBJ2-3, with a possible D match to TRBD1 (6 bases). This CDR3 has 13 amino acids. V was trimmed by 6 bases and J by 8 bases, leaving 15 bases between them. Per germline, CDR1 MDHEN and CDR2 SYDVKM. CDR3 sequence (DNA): TGTGCCAGCAGAGCAGGGACAACCGGTACGCAGTATTTT. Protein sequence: CASRAGTTGTQYF. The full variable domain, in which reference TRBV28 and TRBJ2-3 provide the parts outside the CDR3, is DVKVTQSSRYLVKRTGEKVFLECVQDMDHENMFWYRQDPGLGLRLIYFSYDVKMKEKGDIPEGYSVSREKKERFSLILESASTNQTSMYLCASRAGTTGTQYFGPGTRLTVL.

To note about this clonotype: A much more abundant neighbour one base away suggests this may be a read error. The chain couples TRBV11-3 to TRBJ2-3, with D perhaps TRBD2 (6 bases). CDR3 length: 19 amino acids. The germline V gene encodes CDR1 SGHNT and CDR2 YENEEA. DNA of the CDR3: TGTGCCAGCAGCCCCTACCCTAGCGACGACGGAGATAGCACAGATACGCGGTATTTT. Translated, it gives CASSPYPSDDGDSTDTRYF.

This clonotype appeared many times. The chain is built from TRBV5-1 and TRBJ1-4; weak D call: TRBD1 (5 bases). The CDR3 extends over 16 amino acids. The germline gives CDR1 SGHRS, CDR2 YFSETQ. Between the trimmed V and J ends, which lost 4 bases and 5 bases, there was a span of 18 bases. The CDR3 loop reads CASSGGPSDWNEKLFF. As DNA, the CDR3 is TGCGCCAGCAGCGGGGGACCATCCGATTGGAATGAAAAACTGTTTTTT.

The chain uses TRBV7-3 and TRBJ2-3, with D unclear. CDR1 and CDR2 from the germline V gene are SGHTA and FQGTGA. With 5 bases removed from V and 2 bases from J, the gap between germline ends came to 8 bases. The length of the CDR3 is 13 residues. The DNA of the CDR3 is TGTGCCAGCAGCGTCACCTTCACAGATACGCAGTATTTT. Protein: CASSVTFTDTQYF.

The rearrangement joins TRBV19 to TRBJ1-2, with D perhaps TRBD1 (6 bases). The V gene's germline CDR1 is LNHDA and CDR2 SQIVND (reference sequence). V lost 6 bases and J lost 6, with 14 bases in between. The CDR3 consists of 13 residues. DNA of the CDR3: TGTGCCAGTAGAGCCCCATCAGGGGATGGCTACACCTTC. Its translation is CASRAPSGDGYTF.

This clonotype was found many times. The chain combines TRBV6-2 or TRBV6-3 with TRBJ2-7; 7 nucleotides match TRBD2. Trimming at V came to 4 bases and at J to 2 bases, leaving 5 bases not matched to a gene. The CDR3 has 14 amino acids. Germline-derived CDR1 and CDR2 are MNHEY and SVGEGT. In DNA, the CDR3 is TGTGCCAGCAGTTTGGAGGGAGGGGCCTACGAGCAGTACTTC. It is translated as CASSLEGGAYEQYF.

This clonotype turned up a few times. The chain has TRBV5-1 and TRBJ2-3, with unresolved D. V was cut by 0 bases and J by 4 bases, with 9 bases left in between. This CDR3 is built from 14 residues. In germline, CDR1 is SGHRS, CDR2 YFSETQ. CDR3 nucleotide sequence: TGCGCCAGCAGCTTGGCCCTAGGGCCAGATACGCAGTATTTT. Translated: CASSLALGPDTQYF.

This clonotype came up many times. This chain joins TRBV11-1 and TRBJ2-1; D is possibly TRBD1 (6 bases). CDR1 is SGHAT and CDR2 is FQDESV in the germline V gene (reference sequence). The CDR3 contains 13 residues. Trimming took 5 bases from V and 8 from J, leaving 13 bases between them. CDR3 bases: TGTGCCAGCAGCCCGGACAGAGATGATGAGCAGTTCTTC. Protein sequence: CASSPDRDDEQFF.

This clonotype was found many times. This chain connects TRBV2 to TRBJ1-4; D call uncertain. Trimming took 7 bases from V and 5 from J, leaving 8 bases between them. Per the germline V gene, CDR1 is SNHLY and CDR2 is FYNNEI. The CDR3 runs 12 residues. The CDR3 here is CASKTPNEKLFF. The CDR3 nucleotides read TGTGCCAGCAAGACGCCCAATGAAAAACTGTTTTTT.

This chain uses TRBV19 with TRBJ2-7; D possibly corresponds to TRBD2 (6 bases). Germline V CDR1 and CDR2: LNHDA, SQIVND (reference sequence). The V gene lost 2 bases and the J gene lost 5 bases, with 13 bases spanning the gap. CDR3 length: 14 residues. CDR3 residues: CASSIYGSTDEQYF. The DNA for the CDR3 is TGTGCCAGTAGTATATACGGGAGTACCGACGAGCAGTACTTC. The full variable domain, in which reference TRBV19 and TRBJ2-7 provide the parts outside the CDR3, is DGGITQSPKYLFRKEGQNVTLSCEQNLNHDAMYWYRQDPGQGLRLIYYSQIVNDFQKGDIAEGYSVSREKKESFPLTVTSAQKNPTAFYLCASSIYGSTDEQYFGPGTRLTVT.

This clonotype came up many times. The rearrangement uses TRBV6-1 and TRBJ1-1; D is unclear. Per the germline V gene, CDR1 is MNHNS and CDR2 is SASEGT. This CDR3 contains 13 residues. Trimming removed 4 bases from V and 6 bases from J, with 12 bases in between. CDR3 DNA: TGTGCCAGCAGTGCTTTCGGTGGGCCTGAAGCTTTCTTT. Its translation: CASSAFGGPEAFF.

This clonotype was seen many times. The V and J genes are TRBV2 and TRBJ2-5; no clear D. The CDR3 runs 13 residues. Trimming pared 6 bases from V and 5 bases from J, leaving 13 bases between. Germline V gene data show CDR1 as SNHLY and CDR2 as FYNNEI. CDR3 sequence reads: CASSVETWETQYF. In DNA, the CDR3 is TGTGCCAGCAGCGTAGAAACTTGGGAGACCCAGTACTTC.

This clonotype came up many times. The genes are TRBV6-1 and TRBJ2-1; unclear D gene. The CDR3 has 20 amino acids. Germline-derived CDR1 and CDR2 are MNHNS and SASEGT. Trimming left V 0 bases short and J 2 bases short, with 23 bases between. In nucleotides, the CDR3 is TGTGCCAGCAGTGAAGCCCCCGTGGTGACCGGGTCGCGCCCCTACAATGAGCAGTTCTTC. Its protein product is CASSEAPVVTGSRPYNEQFF.

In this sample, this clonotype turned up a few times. CDR3 DNA: TGTGCCAGCAGTGAATTAGGAAATGGTTCACCCCTCCACTTT. It is translated as CASSELGNGSPLHF. The chain couples TRBV2 to TRBJ1-6; D unclear. The CDR3 runs 14 residues. V dropped 2 bases and J dropped 9 bases, with 11 bases sitting between them. Germline V lookup: CDR1 SNHLY, CDR2 FYNNEI.

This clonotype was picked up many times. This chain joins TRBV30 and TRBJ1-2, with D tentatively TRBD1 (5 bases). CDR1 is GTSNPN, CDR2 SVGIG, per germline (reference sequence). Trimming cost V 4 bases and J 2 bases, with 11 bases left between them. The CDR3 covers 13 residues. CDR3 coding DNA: TGTGCCTGGACCCGGGGCAGGAACTATGGCTACACCTTC. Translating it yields CAWTRGRNYGYTF.